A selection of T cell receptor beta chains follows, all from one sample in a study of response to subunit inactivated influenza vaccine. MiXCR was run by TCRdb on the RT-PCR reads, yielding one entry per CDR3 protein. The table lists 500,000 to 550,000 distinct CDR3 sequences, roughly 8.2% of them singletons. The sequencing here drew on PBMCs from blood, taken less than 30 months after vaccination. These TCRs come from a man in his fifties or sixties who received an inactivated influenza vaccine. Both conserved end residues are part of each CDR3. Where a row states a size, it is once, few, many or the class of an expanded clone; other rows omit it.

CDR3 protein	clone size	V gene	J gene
CASSARTSINTGELFF	few	TRBV9	TRBJ2-2
CASRSSGGGDTQYF	many	TRBV12-3/TRBV12-4	TRBJ2-3
CASSYSSFASGNTGELFF	few	TRBV6-5	TRBJ2-2
CASSAQDRGATGELFF	few	TRBV9	TRBJ2-2
CASSKGLILDNEQFF	few	TRBV7-9	TRBJ2-1
CASSLAPISNQPQHF	many	TRBV12-3/TRBV12-4	TRBJ1-5
CASSLGPNRNTDTQYF	few	TRBV11-2	TRBJ2-3
CASSLYRGRTEAFF	-	TRBV7-9	TRBJ1-1
CASSLEVIAGVSHNEQFF	few	TRBV7-8	TRBJ2-1
CSAMLGASYEQYF	many	TRBV20-1	TRBJ2-7
CSAIGQGLNYGYTF	few	TRBV20-1	TRBJ1-2
CASSEVRNGYEQYF	-	TRBV2	TRBJ2-7
CASSAGLASSYEQYF	-	TRBV9	TRBJ2-7
CASSQDPDVSNQPQHF	few	TRBV4-3	TRBJ1-5
CASKVQGAVYEQYF	few	TRBV5-1	TRBJ2-7
CASRKGLLNSPLHF	few	TRBV2	TRBJ1-6
CASTRDGTNSPLHF	many	TRBV28	TRBJ1-6
CAISGRDFSNEQFF	many	TRBV10-3	TRBJ2-1
CASSAGQVQETQYF	-	TRBV9	TRBJ2-5
CASSVAPDANTGELFF	many	TRBV9	TRBJ2-2
CASSDPLRSGQGLYNEQFF	-	TRBV6-4	TRBJ2-1
CAISVAGQFEQFF	few	TRBV10-3	TRBJ2-1
CASSQDGILLRATNEKLFF	-	TRBV4-3	TRBJ1-4
CASSATRTGRSEGGNQPQHF	few	TRBV4-2	TRBJ1-5
CASGDRGHQPQHF	few	TRBV19	TRBJ1-5
CASSPGEDTQYF	few	TRBV3-1	TRBJ2-3
CSARGLAERYEQYF	few	TRBV20-1	TRBJ2-7
CASSPLSAPNYGYTF	few	TRBV27	TRBJ1-2
CASSQGHGSTQYF	many	TRBV4-3	TRBJ2-3
CASRSAGTASYGQYF	few	TRBV7-8	TRBJ2-7
CSVEEPPRDRGRRHHYEQYF	-	TRBV29-1	TRBJ2-7